The 23 T cell receptor beta chains given below trace back to one sample, sequenced in a study of cytomegalovirus exposure and HLA in healthy donors. The PCR used 60 Vbeta and 13 Jbeta primers. The table came from immunoSEQ multiplex PCR; TCRdb's copy has only in-frame clones and leaves some out. The sample holds roughly 120,000 clones, over 80% seen once. Sequenced sample: PBMCs. The source of these receptors is a man between 50 and 59 years old in good health and CMV-seronegative.

The rearrangement links TRBV19 to TRBJ1-4, with a weak D call TRBD1 (5 bases). Germline CDR1 is LNHDA and CDR2 is SQIVND (reference sequence). Trimming removed 4 bases at V and 3 bases at J, with 12 bases between. This CDR3 has 15 residues. The CDR3 here is CASSTGGIPNEKLFF. CDR3 nucleotide sequence: TGTGCCAGTAGTACGGGGGGGATACCTAATGAAAAACTGTTTTTT. The full variable domain, its missing parts supplied by reference TRBV19 and TRBJ1-4, is DGGITQSPKYLFRKEGQNVTLSCEQNLNHDAMYWYRQDPGQGLRLIYYSQIVNDFQKGDIAEGYSVSREKKESFPLTVTSAQKNPTAFYLCASSTGGIPNEKLFFGSGTQLSVL.

The rearrangement joins TRBV7-6 to TRBJ2-5; maybe TRBD1 (5 bases). There are 13 residues in the CDR3. CDR1 is SGHVS and CDR2 is FNYEAQ in the germline V gene. Trimming cost V 5 bases and J 9 bases, with 16 bases left between them. The CDR3 DNA reads TGTGCCAGCAGCAGGGGTCTGGAGAGATCCCAGTACTTC. Protein: CASSRGLERSQYF.

The CDR3 loop is CASSLAWQVLLYEQFF. In nucleotides, the CDR3 is TGTGCCAGCAGCTTGGCCTGGCAGGTCCTCCTCTATGAGCAGTTCTTC. The gene calls are TRBV5-6 and TRBJ2-1, with D hard to call. In germline, CDR1 is SGHDT, CDR2 YYEEEE. This CDR3 spans 16 amino acids. V lost 0 bases and J lost 8, with 18 bases in between. Filled out from reference TRBV5-6 and TRBJ2-1, the complete variable domain reads DAGVTQSPTHLIKTRGQQVTLRCSPKSGHDTVSWYQQALGQGPQFIFQYYEEEERQRGNFPDRFSGHQFPNYSSELNVNALLLGDSALYLCASSLAWQVLLYEQFFGPGTRLTVL.

This clone occurred once. This chain joins TRBV11-2 and TRBJ2-5, with a tentative D call TRBD2 (7 bases). The CDR3 has 16 residues. Germline-derived CDR1 and CDR2 are SGHAT and FQNNGV. Trimming took 1 base from V and 2 from J, leaving 14 bases between them. CDR3 nucleotides: TGTGCCAGCAGCTTAGGAATGGGAGGGGGGCAAGAGACCCAGTACTTC. It yields the protein CASSLGMGGGQETQYF.

The chain joins TRBV5-1 to TRBJ1-1; 10 bases line up with TRBD1. The CDR3 has 12 residues. Per the germline V gene, CDR1 is SGHRS and CDR2 is YFSETQ. The trim removed 7 bases at V and 11 bases at J, leaving 8 bases unmatched. The CDR3 bases are TGCGCCAGCGGACGGGACAGGGGTTTGGCTTTCTTT. Residues: CASGRDRGLAFF.

This clone has a single count. The rearrangement joins TRBV5-1 to TRBJ1-1; D gene ambiguous. V lost 3 bases to trimming and J lost 1 base, with 13 bases between them. The CDR3 sequence is 15 residues long. In germline, CDR1 is SGHRS, CDR2 YFSETQ. CDR3 DNA sequence: TGCGCCAGCAGCTCCGTACGGGGAAGGAACACTGAAGCTTTCTTT. Amino acid sequence: CASSSVRGRNTEAFF.

This clone is medium-sized in the sample. V gene TRBV27 combines with J gene TRBJ2-4, with D possibly matching TRBD2 (6 bases). The CDR3 is 13 amino acids. Trimming shortened V by 5 bases and J by 15 bases, and 20 bases separated the two germline ends. Germline CDR1 reads MNHEY; CDR2 reads SMNVEV (reference sequence). The CDR3 DNA reads TGTGCCAGCAGTGTGTCGGGGGATCGTCAGGGGTACTTC. Translation: CASSVSGDRQGYF.

The V call is TRBV30, the J call TRBJ1-5, with a possible D match to TRBD1 (6 bases). CDR1 and CDR2 (germline): GTSNPN, SVGIG (reference sequence). This CDR3 has 13 amino acids. V lost 8 bases to trimming and J lost 3 bases, with 14 bases between them. CDR3 protein: CAAGGAHNQPQHF. The CDR3 DNA is TGTGCCGCCGGGGGGGCGCACAATCAGCCCCAGCATTTT.

There are a few counts of this clone. The J gene is TRBJ1-1, the V gene TRBV18; 8 nucleotides agree with TRBD1. V shed 3 bases, J shed 4 bases, and the junction held 16 bases outside the gene matches. Germline assignment: CDR1 KGHSH and CDR2 LQKENI. CDR3 length equals 18 residues. CDR3 bases: TGTGCCAGCTCACCCATCTACGGGACAGGCTCTGGTTCCACTGAAGCTTTCTTT. Protein product: CASSPIYGTGSGSTEAFF. The entire variable domain, with the rest obtained from reference TRBV18 and TRBJ1-1, is as follows: NAGVMQNPRHLVRRRGQEARLRCSPMKGHSHVYWYRQLPEEGLKFMVYLQKENIIDESGMPKERFSAEFPKEGPSILRIQQVVRGDSAAYFCASSPIYGTGSGSTEAFFGQGTRLTVV.

V is TRBV2 and J is TRBJ1-2; 9 bases fit TRBD1. The ends lost 10 bases at V and 8 bases at J; junction bases unmatched: 11. CDR1 is SNHLY, CDR2 FYNNEI, per germline. CDR3 length: 13 amino acids. The CDR3 reads CANRDREGGGYTF. The DNA for the CDR3 is TGTGCCAACCGGGACAGGGAGGGAGGGGGCTACACCTTC. Based on the CDR3 plus reference TRBV2 and TRBJ1-2, the full variable domain is EPEVTQTPSHQVTQMGQEVILRCVPISNHLYFYWYRQILGQKVEFLVSFYNNEISEKSEIFDDQFSVERPDGSNFTLKIRSTKLEDSAMYFCANRDREGGGYTFGSGTRLTVV.

The chain carries TRBV7-3 and TRBJ2-5, with 8 bases that match TRBD2. The CDR3 spans 14 residues. CDR1 is SGHTA and CDR2 is FQGTGA in the germline V gene. Trimming took 2 bases from V and 6 from J; bases not matched to a gene: 5. For the CDR3, the DNA is TGTGCCAGCAGCTTAGCAGCGGGAGAAAAGACCCAGTACTTC. It yields the protein CASSLAAGEKTQYF.

V usage is TRBV7-8 and J usage is TRBJ2-7, with a tentative D call TRBD1 (5 bases). The V and J ends lost 1 base and 0 bases respectively, with 7 bases between them. This CDR3 has 14 amino acids. The germline CDR1 and CDR2 sequences are SGHVS and FQNEAQ. The CDR3 reads CASSLDRSSYEQYF. The CDR3 DNA follows: TGTGCCAGCAGCTTAGACAGGAGCTCCTACGAGCAGTACTTC.

The chain combines TRBV4-1 with TRBJ1-3; D is undetermined. The CDR3 spans 15 residues. The germline CDR1 and CDR2 sequences are MGHRA and YSYEKL. With 5 bases removed from V and 0 bases from J, the gap between germline ends came to 11 bases. Here the CDR3 reads CASSANSPSGNTIYF. CDR3 sequence (DNA): TGCGCCAGCAGCGCTAACTCTCCCTCTGGAAACACCATATATTTT.

V gene TRBV7-3 combines with J gene TRBJ2-3, with 7 nucleotides matching TRBD2. Per the germline V gene, CDR1 is SGHTA and CDR2 is FQGTGA. V gave up 1 base and J gave up 2 bases; unmatched junction bases: 3. The CDR3 is made up of 15 amino acids. The CDR3 reads CASSLSGSHTDTQYF. The CDR3 region has the DNA TGTGCCAGCAGCTTAAGCGGGAGCCACACAGATACGCAGTATTTT.

In this sample, this clone turned up a few times. CDR3 DNA sequence: TGCGCCAGCAGCCAGGACACAGTCTCTGGAAACACCATATATTTT. Amino acid sequence: CASSQDTVSGNTIYF. The chain is built from TRBV4-3 and TRBJ1-3; possible D gene TRBD1, 5 bases. CDR3 length: 15 amino acids. Germline V gives CDR1 LGHNA, CDR2 YSLEER. V was shortened by 3 bases and J by 0 bases, with 9 bases between the two germline ends.

V gene TRBV9 combines with J gene TRBJ2-2; 8 bases map to TRBD2. The length of the CDR3 is 18 residues. Germline V lookup: CDR1 SGDLS, CDR2 YYNGEE. V gave up 3 bases and J gave up 4 bases; unmatched junction bases: 14. CDR3 DNA: TGTGCCAGCAGCGGGGAGGGTGGGCTAGCGGGTTTCACCGGGGAGCTGTTTTTT. Translating it yields CASSGEGGLAGFTGELFF.

The chain joins TRBV11-2 to TRBJ1-2; D is unresolved. The V end was cut by 0 bases, the J end by 5 bases, with 7 bases between. Looked up from germline, CDR1 is SGHAT and CDR2 is FQNNGV. The CDR3 is 13 amino acids. The CDR3 bases are TGTGCCAGCAGCTTAGACCGCGATTATGGCTACACCTTC. It encodes CASSLDRDYGYTF.

The chain is built from TRBV18 and TRBJ2-4; TRBD1 matches 10 bases. The V gene end was trimmed by 5 bases and the J gene end by 9 bases; junction bases not matched to a gene: 10. CDR3 size: 15 residues. The germline CDR1 and CDR2 sequences are KGHSH and LQKENI. CDR3 amino acids: CASSETGGVQGIQYF. DNA of the CDR3: TGTGCCAGCTCAGAGACAGGGGGCGTACAGGGCATTCAGTACTTC.

This rearrangement joins TRBV10-2 to TRBJ1-1, with unresolved D. With 8 bases removed from V and 13 bases from J, the gap between germline ends came to 17 bases. Germline-derived CDR1 and CDR2 are WSHSY and SAAADI. The CDR3 consists of 11 residues. The CDR3 region is CASRREQSVFF. In DNA form, the CDR3 reads TGCGCCAGCCGTCGAGAACAGAGTGTTTTCTTT.

The chain carries TRBV28 and TRBJ1-2; 12 positions agree with TRBD1. The germline gives CDR1 MDHEN, CDR2 SYDVKM. The CDR3 is 15 residues long. V lost 3 bases to trimming and J lost 2 bases; unmatched junction nucleotides: 1. This chain's CDR3 is CASSFGTGGNYGYTF. The CDR3 bases are TGTGCCAGCAGTTTTGGGACAGGGGGCAACTATGGCTACACCTTC.

The V call is TRBV18, the J call TRBJ1-1, with D perhaps matching TRBD1 (5 bases). V was cut by 0 bases and J by 1 base, with 6 bases left in between. The CDR3 contains 14 residues. Germline lookup yields CDR1 KGHSH and CDR2 LQKENI. The CDR3 bases are TGTGCCAGCTCACCACCAACAGGGAACACTGAAGCTTTCTTT. Its protein is CASSPPTGNTEAFF.

This clone was seen just once. The chain links TRBV12-5 to TRBJ1-5; D is uncertain. Germline CDR1 is LGHNT and CDR2 is FRNRAP. The V and J ends lost 0 bases and 11 bases respectively, with 8 bases between them. This CDR3 region has 12 residues. CDR3 sequence reads: CASGLVREAQHF. The CDR3 region has the DNA TGTGCTAGTGGTTTGGTACGGGAGGCCCAGCATTTT.

The chain combines TRBV7-2 with TRBJ2-5; 9 positions agree with TRBD1. The CDR3 sequence is 15 residues long. V gave up 5 bases and J gave up 5 bases; unmatched junction bases: 9. CDR1 SGHTA and CDR2 FQGNSA come from the germline V gene. The CDR3: CASSSPGQGWETQYF. The CDR3 DNA follows: TGTGCCAGCAGCAGTCCGGGACAGGGTTGGGAGACCCAGTACTTC.